The clone carrying this TCR beta chain was observed many times. Its cognate antigen is unknown. The sample comes from a study of human T cells and chemical hapten exposure. Whole-study context: Across its 20 to 25 weeks, the study gave patients weekly diphenylcyclopropenone doses to the scalp.

One entry per CDR3 protein, called by TCRdb with MiXCR from the RACE reads. The sample includes a few hundred thousand distinct CDR3 sequences, around 5.5% of them seen just once. Time point given: pre-sensitization, week 0. Treatment: therapeutic diphenylcyclopropenone sensitization with weekly scalp DPC. This CDR3 has 13 amino acids. Trimming cost V 7 bases and J 1 base, with 9 bases left between them. Whole-study results and caveats: High-frequency TCRs, those above 1 in 1000, stayed the same after DPC sensitization.

The genes are TRBV12-3 or TRBV12-4 and TRBJ2-3; no reliable D call. The input for sequencing was whole blood, taken in connection with sensitization to the hapten diphenylcyclopropenone (DPC). The TCR comes from a woman between 18 and 29 years old with alopecia areata. Some clones in this sample may be carry-over from other donors' samples. CDR3 bases: TGTGCCAGCAATCTTCTGGGCACAGATACGCAGTATTTT. Translated, it gives CASNLLGTDTQYF.